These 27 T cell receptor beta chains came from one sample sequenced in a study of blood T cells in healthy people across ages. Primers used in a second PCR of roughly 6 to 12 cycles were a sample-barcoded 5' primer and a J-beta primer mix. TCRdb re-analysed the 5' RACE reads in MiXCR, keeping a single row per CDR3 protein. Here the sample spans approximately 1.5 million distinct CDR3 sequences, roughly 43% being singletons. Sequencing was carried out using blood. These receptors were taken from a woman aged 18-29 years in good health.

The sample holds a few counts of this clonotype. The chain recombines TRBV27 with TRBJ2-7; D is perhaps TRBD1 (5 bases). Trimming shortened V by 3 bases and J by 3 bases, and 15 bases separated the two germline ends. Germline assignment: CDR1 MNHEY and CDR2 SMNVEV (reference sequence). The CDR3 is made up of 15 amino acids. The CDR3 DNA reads TGTGCCAGCAGTTTTGGGTCTCCGCAGGGCTACGAGCAGTACTTC. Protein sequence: CASSFGSPQGYEQYF.

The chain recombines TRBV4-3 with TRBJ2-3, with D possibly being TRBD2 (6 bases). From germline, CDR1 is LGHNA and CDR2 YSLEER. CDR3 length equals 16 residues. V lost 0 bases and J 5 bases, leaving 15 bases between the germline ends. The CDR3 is CASSQDRRGLGDTQYF. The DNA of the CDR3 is TGCGCCAGCAGCCAAGATCGGCGGGGACTCGGAGATACGCAGTATTTT.

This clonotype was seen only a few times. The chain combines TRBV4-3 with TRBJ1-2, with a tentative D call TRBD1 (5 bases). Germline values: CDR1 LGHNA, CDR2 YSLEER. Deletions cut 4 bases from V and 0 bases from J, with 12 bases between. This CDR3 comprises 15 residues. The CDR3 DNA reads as TGCGCCAGCAGCCGCGCCGGGGCAACTAACTATGGCTACACCTTC. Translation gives CASSRAGATNYGYTF.

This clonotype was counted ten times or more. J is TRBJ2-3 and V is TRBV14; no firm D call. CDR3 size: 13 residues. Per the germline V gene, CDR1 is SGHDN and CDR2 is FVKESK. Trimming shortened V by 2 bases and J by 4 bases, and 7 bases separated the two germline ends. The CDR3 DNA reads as TGTGCCAGCAGCCAACTGGGGTCAGATACGCAGTATTTT. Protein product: CASSQLGSDTQYF.

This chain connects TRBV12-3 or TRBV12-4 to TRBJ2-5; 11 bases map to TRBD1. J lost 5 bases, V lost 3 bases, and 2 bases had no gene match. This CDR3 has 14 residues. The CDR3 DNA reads TGTGCCAGCAGTTTGGACAGGGGGCATGAGACCCAGTACTTC. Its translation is CASSLDRGHETQYF.

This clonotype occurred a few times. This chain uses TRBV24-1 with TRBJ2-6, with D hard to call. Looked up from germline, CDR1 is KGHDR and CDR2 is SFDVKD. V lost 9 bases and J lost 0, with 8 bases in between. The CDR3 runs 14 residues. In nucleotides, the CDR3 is TGTGCCACCCGTGGCTCCTCTGGGGCCAACGTCCTGACTTTC. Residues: CATRGSSGANVLTF.

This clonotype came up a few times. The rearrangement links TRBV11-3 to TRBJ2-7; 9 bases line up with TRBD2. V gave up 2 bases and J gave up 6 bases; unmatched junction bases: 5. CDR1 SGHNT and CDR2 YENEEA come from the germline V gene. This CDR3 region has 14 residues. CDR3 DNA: TGTGCCAGCAGCTTATGGCGGGAGGGCCCCGAGCAGTACTTC. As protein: CASSLWREGPEQYF.

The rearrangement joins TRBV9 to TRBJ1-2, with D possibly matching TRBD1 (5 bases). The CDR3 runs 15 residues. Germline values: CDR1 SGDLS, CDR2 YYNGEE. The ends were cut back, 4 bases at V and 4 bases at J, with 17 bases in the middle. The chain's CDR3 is CASSRDPGTPYGYTF. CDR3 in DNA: TGTGCCAGCAGCCGCGACCCCGGGACTCCCTATGGCTACACCTTC.

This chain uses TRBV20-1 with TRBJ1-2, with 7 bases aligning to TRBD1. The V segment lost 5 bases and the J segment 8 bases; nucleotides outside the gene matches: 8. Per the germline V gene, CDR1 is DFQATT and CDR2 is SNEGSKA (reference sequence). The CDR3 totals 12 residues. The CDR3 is CSAERGLRGYTF. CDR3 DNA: TGCAGTGCTGAGAGGGGGCTTAGGGGCTACACCTTC.

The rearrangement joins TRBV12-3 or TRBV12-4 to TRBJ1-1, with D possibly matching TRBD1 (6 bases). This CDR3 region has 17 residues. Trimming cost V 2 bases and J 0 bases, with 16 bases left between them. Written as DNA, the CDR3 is TGTGCCAGCAGTTTACCTTACAGGGTCGCCCTGAACACTGAAGCTTTCTTT. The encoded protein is CASSLPYRVALNTEAFF.

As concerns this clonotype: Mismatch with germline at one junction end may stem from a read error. The CDR3 loop reads CASGQAVDTAYGYTF. DNA for the CDR3: TGCGCCAGCGGCCAAGCCGTGGACACGGCCTATGGCTACACCTTC. V and J are TRBV4-1 and TRBJ1-2; D is perhaps TRBD1 (5 bases). The CDR3 runs 15 residues. Looked up from germline, CDR1 is MGHRA and CDR2 is YSYEKL.

The DNA of the CDR3 is TGTGCCAGCAGCAAAGATAGGGCCCCCTACGAGCAGTACTTC. Encoded protein: CASSKDRAPYEQYF. The rearrangement joins TRBV21-1 to TRBJ2-7; the table assigns TRBD2, which was not confirmed against the DNA. TRBV21-1 is listed as a pseudogene. CDR3 length: 14 residues.

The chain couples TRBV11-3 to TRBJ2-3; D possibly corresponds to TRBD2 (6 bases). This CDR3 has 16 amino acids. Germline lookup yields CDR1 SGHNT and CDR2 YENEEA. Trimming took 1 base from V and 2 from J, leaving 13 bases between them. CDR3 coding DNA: TGTGCCAGCAGCTTAGTTTCGGGAGCTCTCACAGATACGCAGTATTTT. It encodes CASSLVSGALTDTQYF.

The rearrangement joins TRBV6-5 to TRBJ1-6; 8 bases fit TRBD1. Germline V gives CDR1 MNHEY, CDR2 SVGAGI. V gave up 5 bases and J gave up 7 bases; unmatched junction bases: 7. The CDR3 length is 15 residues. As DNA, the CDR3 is TGTGCCAGCAGTCCCTCCGGGACAGGAAATTCACCCCTCCACTTT. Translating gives CASSPSGTGNSPLHF.

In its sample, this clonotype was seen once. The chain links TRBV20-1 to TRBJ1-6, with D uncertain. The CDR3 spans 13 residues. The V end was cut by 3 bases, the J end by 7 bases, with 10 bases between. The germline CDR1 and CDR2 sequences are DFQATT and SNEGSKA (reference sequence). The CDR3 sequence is CSASVSRNSPLHF. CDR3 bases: TGCAGTGCTAGTGTCAGCCGAAATTCACCCCTCCACTTT.

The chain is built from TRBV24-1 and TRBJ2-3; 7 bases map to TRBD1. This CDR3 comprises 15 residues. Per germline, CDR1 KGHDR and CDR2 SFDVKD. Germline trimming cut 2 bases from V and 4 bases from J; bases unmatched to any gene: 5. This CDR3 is CATSDWTGRADTQYF. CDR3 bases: TGTGCCACCAGTGATTGGACAGGACGGGCAGATACGCAGTATTTT.

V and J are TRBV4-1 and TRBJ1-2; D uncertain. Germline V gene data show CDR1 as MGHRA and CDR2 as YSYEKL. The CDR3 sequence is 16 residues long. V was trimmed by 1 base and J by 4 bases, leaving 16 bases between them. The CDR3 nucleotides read TGCGCCAGCAGCCAAGGAACGGGGATACTGCCCTATGGCTACACCTTC. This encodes CASSQGTGILPYGYTF.

CDR3 nucleotide sequence: TGCAGCGTTAGTAGGGTATTGGGCCAAGAGACCCAGTTCTTC. It encodes CSVSRVLGQETQFF. The rearrangement joins TRBV29-1 to TRBJ2-1, with no clear D. Germline lookup yields CDR1 SQVTM and CDR2 ANQGSEA. Trimming left V 5 bases short and J 13 bases short, with 24 bases between. CDR3 length: 14 residues.

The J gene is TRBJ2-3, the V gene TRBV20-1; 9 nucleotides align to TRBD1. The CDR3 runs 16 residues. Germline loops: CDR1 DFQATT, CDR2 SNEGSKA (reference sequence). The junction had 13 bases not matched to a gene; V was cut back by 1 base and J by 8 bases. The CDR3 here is CSARARDRASYGTQYF. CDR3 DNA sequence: TGCAGTGCTAGAGCTCGGGACAGGGCAAGTTACGGTACGCAGTATTTT.

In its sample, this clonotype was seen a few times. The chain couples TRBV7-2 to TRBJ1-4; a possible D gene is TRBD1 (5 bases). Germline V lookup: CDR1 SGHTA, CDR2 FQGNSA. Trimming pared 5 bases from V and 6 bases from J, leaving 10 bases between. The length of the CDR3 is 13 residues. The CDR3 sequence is CASSQGRDEKLFF. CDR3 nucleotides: TGTGCCAGCAGCCAGGGACGGGATGAAAAACTGTTTTTT.

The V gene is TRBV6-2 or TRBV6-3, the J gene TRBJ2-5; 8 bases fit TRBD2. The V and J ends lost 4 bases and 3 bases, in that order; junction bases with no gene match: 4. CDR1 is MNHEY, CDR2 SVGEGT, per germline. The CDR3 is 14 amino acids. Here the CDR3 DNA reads TGTGCCAGCAGTTTACTAGCGGCAAAAGAGACCCAGTACTTC. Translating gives CASSLLAAKETQYF.

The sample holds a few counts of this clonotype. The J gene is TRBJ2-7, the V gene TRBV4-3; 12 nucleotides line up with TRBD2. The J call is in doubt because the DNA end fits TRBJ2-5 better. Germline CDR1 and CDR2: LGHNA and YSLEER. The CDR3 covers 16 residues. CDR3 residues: CASSPTSGGLGETQYF. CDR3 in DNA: TGCGCCAGCAGTCCGACTAGCGGGGGACTTGGGGAGACCCAGTACTTC.

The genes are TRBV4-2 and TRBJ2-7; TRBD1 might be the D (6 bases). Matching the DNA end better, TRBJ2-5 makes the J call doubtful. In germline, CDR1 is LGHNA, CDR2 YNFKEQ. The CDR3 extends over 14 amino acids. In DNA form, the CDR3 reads TGTGCCAGCAGCCACGACAGGTCAGGGGAGACCCAGTACTTC. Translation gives CASSHDRSGETQYF.

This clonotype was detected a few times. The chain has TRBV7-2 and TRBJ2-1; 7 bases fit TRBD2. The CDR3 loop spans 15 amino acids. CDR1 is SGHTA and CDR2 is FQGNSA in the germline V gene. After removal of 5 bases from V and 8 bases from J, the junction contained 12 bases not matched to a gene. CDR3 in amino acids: CASSALVGGFYEQFF. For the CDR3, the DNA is TGTGCCAGCAGCGCCCTGGTCGGGGGGTTTTATGAGCAGTTCTTC.

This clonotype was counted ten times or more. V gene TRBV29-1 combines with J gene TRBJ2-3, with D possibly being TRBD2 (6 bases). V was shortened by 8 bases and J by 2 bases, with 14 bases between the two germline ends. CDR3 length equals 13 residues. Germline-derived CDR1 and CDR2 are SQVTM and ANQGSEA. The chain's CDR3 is CSHRREPTDTQYF. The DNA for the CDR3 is TGCAGCCACAGACGGGAGCCCACAGATACGCAGTATTTT.

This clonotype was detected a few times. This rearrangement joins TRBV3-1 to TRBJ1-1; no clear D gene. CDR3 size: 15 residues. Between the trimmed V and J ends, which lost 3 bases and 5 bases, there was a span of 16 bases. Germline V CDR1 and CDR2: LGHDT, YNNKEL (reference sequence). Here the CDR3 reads CASSHHTVRGTEAFF. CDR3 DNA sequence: TGTGCCAGCAGCCACCACACAGTTCGAGGGACTGAAGCTTTCTTT. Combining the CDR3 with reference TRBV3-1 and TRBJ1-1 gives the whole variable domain DTAVSQTPKYLVTQMGNDKSIKCEQNLGHDTMYWYKQDSKKFLKIMFSYNNKELIINETVPNRFSPKSPDKAHLNLHINSLELGDSAVYFCASSHHTVRGTEAFFGQGTRLTVV.

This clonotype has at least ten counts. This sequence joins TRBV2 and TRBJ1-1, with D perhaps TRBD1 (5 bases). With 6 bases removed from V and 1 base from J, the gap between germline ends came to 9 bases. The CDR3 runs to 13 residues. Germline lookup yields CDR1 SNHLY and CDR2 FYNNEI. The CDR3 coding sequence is TGTGCCAGCAGGGGGACGGGGAACACTGAAGCTTTCTTT. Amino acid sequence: CASRGTGNTEAFF.